What follows are 11 T cell receptor beta chains derived from one specimen sequenced in a study of blood T cell repertoires in COVID-19. This table comes from immunoSEQ multiplex PCR, and its TCRdb copy is limited to in-frame clones, with some not included. Counted here are about 490,000 clones, approximately 85% occurring once; the ten biggest clones make up roughly 3.1%. The sample comprised peripheral blood. The source of these receptors is a human donor in a cohort sampled during active COVID-19.

V and J are TRBV6-2 or TRBV6-3 and TRBJ1-1, with D hard to call. The CDR3 spans 14 residues. Trimming shortened V by 2 bases and J by 3 bases, and 10 bases separated the two germline ends. Germline V gene data show CDR1 as MNHEY and CDR2 as SVGEGT. The CDR3 loop reads CASSYRVEYTEAFF. Written as DNA, the CDR3 is TGTGCCAGCAGTTACCGGGTGGAGTACACTGAAGCTTTCTTT.

J is TRBJ2-1 and V is TRBV9, with a possible D match to TRBD1 (6 bases). The CDR3 sequence is 13 residues long. Per the germline V gene, CDR1 is SGDLS and CDR2 is YYNGEE. V lost 2 bases, J lost 10 bases, and 13 bases lay in between. The CDR3: CASSVGQRVEQFF. CDR3 coding DNA: TGTGCCAGCAGCGTTGGACAGAGGGTCGAGCAGTTCTTC.

The chain couples TRBV3-1 (or the pseudogene TRBV3-2) to TRBJ2-7; D remains ambiguous. The germline V gene has CDR1 LGHDT and CDR2 YNNKEL (reference sequence). Trimming shortened V by 3 bases and J by 0 bases, and 12 bases separated the two germline ends. The CDR3 runs 15 residues. CDR3 amino acids: CASSHIGSYSYEQYF. The CDR3, as DNA: TGTGCCAGCAGCCATATCGGGTCTTACTCCTACGAGCAGTACTTC.

The J gene is TRBJ1-2, the V gene TRBV5-4; D is ambiguous. CDR1 is SGHNT, CDR2 YYREEE, per germline (reference sequence). V dropped 1 base and J dropped 1 base, with 8 bases sitting between them. The CDR3 extends over 14 amino acids. CDR3 nucleotides: TGTGCCAGCAGCTTGTTCGGAGTTAACTATGGCTACACCTTC. Translation gives CASSLFGVNYGYTF.

The gene calls are TRBV4-2 and TRBJ2-3; 9 bases match TRBD2. The CDR3 length is 17 residues. In germline, CDR1 is LGHNA, CDR2 YNFKEQ. The J segment lost 3 bases and the V segment lost 1 base, leaving 8 bases of the junction unmatched. The CDR3 here is CASSQAGGLATTDTQYF. CDR3 DNA: TGTGCCAGCAGCCAAGCAGGAGGACTAGCGACAACAGATACGCAGTATTTT.

This clone was seen only once. The chain employs TRBV5-1 and TRBJ2-3; 8 bases match TRBD1. With V trimmed by 1 base and J by 1 base, 2 bases remained unmatched. Germline values: CDR1 SGHRS, CDR2 YFSETQ. The CDR3 covers 15 residues. The CDR3 reads CASSLLDRGTDTQYF. Here the CDR3 DNA reads TGCGCCAGCAGCTTGTTGGACAGGGGCACAGATACGCAGTATTTT.

This chain joins TRBV7-9 and TRBJ2-7; TRBD1 agrees at 7 bases. This CDR3 comprises 14 residues. With 5 bases clipped from V and 2 bases from J, the junction kept 6 bases outside the gene matches. Germline loops: CDR1 SEHNR, CDR2 FQNEAQ (reference sequence). CDR3 residues: CASSPIGTAYEQYF. The CDR3, as DNA: TGTGCCAGCAGCCCGATTGGGACAGCCTACGAGCAGTACTTC.

The chain employs TRBV18 and TRBJ2-5; 10 nucleotides align to TRBD1. V dropped 6 bases and J dropped 4; count of bases not matched to a gene: 5. Germline CDR1 is KGHSH and CDR2 is LQKENI. CDR3 length: 14 residues. The CDR3 DNA sequence: TGTGCCAGCTCCATGGGACAGGGGCGAGAGACCCAGTACTTC. As protein: CASSMGQGRETQYF.

The rearrangement links TRBV6-2 or TRBV6-3 to TRBJ1-3; D is unclear. This CDR3 has 14 residues. Trimming removed 6 bases from V and 0 bases from J, with 9 bases in between. Germline assignment: CDR1 MNHEY and CDR2 SVGEGT. In DNA form, the CDR3 reads TGTGCCAGCAGGCCTAATAACTCTGGAAACACCATATATTTT. Amino acid sequence: CASRPNNSGNTIYF.

The chain carries TRBV10-1 and TRBJ1-2, with D maybe TRBD1 (5 bases). V gave up 1 base and J gave up 8 bases, with 11 bases separating them. Germline V gene sequence: CDR1 WNHNN, CDR2 SYGVQD (reference sequence). The CDR3 loop spans 13 amino acids. CDR3 region: CASSEYRLEGYTF. The CDR3 nucleotides read TGCGCCAGCAGTGAGTACAGGCTAGAAGGCTACACCTTC.

The chain couples TRBV28 to TRBJ2-1; tentative D call: TRBD1 (8 bases). The germline V and J ends were trimmed by 4 bases and 10 bases, with 32 bases remaining between them. Germline CDR1 and CDR2: MDHEN and SYDVKM. The length of the CDR3 is 19 residues. In DNA form, the CDR3 reads TGTGCCAGCAGTTCCCGGGACAGGTTTGGTGGGACTATTCTGGGGGAGCAGTTCTTC. Amino acid sequence: CASSSRDRFGGTILGEQFF.